These T cell receptor beta chains were read from a single sample in a study of blood T cell repertoires in COVID-19. Profiled with immunoSEQ multiplex PCR; TCRdb holds only in-frame clones, not every one. Found here are 55,000 to 75,000 clones, roughly 72% of them singletons; the top ten hold approximately 4.8%. The sequencing input was peripheral blood. The receptors here all came from a woman in her 70s with COVID-19, enrolled during active disease. The conserved cysteine and the conserved F or W are not part of the CDR3 here.

ASSQDLAGGPLSTDTQY	TRBV4-3	TRBJ2-3
ASSRIDRVGTDTQY	TRBV5-6	TRBJ2-3
ASSVFSGGADEQY	TRBV7-2	TRBJ2-7
ASSQGLAGGPDEQF	TRBV4-3	TRBJ2-1
ASSEPKRGYFGELF	TRBV5-6	TRBJ2-2
ASSPRTGGNTIY	TRBV6-5	TRBJ1-3
ASSLEPARTDTQY	TRBV5-5	TRBJ2-3
ASSSRDSSNQPQH	TRBV6-2/TRBV6-3	TRBJ1-5
ASSYRDSPLH	TRBV19	TRBJ1-6
ASNSRGKDYGYT	TRBV6-6	TRBJ1-2
ASSLEVGTSGRETQY	TRBV7-9	TRBJ2-5
ASSQVLGHLYEQY	TRBV4-1	TRBJ2-7
ASSLAPRDEQF	TRBV7-7	TRBJ2-1
ASSLSQAQETQY	TRBV5-1	TRBJ2-5
ASSREGEEQF	TRBV5-1	TRBJ2-1
SVVGTPIGGYT	TRBV29-1	TRBJ1-2
ASSLAREAVTNYNEQF	TRBV5-5	TRBJ2-1
ASSLVGPNYGYT	TRBV11-2	TRBJ1-2
ASRAGGTDTQY	TRBV2	TRBJ2-3
ASSSQAGGGTGELF	TRBV6-2/TRBV6-3	TRBJ2-2
ASSPRWTRNEKLF	TRBV3-1/TRBV3-2	TRBJ1-4
SVRRQGNTEAF	TRBV29-1	TRBJ1-1
ASSVGGSGSDETQY	TRBV9	TRBJ2-5
ASSLSGGARGTQY	TRBV5-6	TRBJ2-5
ASTAGPNTEAF	TRBV12-3/TRBV12-4	TRBJ1-1
ATSDSGRASEQF	TRBV24-1	TRBJ2-1
ASSSPGQGTGELF	TRBV11-3	TRBJ2-2
ASSPTVMNTEAF	TRBV7-8	TRBJ1-1
ASSQGGRGNSPLH	TRBV3-1/TRBV3-2	TRBJ1-6
ASSGRSDTQY	TRBV7-9	TRBJ2-3
ASSFRQGGPTDTQY	TRBV13	TRBJ2-3
ASRGQGEAF	TRBV12-3/TRBV12-4	TRBJ1-1
ASLQGVNSPLH	TRBV2	TRBJ1-6
ASSETGVYNEQF	TRBV25-1	TRBJ2-1
ASSLGGASGRPHEQF	TRBV7-7	TRBJ2-1
ASGHLNTEAF	TRBV19	TRBJ1-1
ASSVAGAGVNTGELF	TRBV9	TRBJ2-2
ASQPGGQETQY	TRBV2	TRBJ2-5
ASSLGTGGQETQY	TRBV7-9	TRBJ2-5
ASGNSGGNTGELF	TRBV6-5	TRBJ2-2
ASSALPGQGEGSPLH	TRBV9	TRBJ1-6
ASRGQGNQPQH	TRBV6-6	TRBJ1-5
ASSLGQGSRGYT	TRBV3-1/TRBV3-2	TRBJ1-2
ASSFGAGYGYT	TRBV28	TRBJ1-2
ASSISTGGRTEAF	TRBV7-2	TRBJ1-1
ASSVAGATEAF	TRBV9	TRBJ1-1
SFYTGSSTEAF	TRBV29-1	TRBJ1-1
ASWPGGSNEQF	TRBV2	TRBJ2-1
ASSPGTGGNQPQH	TRBV18	TRBJ1-5
ASSLARTGVRFAFGEQF	TRBV7-2	TRBJ2-1
ASTNRGTEAF	TRBV12-3/TRBV12-4	TRBJ1-1
ASSPGQGTPYGYT	TRBV7-9	TRBJ1-2
ASSHQGSAGAYNEQF	TRBV7-6	TRBJ2-1
ASSGQGAYGYT	TRBV18	TRBJ1-2
ASSLSSTGGNYGYT	TRBV11-2	TRBJ1-2